Listed below are T cell receptor beta chains from one sample, sequenced in a study of regulatory T cells in long-lasting Graves disease. TCRdb called the multiplex PCR reads again in MiXCR, with one record for every CDR3 protein. The profile shows around 430,000 distinct CDR3 sequences, about 20% of them singletons. The sequenced sample was peripheral blood mononuclear cells (PBMCs), obtained when the disease was refractory, from a patient treated with antithyroid drugs. These receptors were taken from a female donor with Graves disease. The CDR3 runs from the conserved cysteine through the conserved F or W. The D gene is left open where the match is weak. Some rows have no size entry. The others give once, few or many, or a class for an expanded clone.

d_call,cdr3_length,v_call,clone_size,j_call,cdr3_aa,cdr3_nt
TRBD1,15,TRBV10-3,few,TRBJ1-2,CAISDLRAGGYGYTF,TGTGCCATCAGTGATCTAAGGGCAGGGGGCTATGGCTACACCTTC
TRBD1,14,TRBV7-2,many,TRBJ1-2,CASSFSGGPYGYTF,TGTGCCAGCAGCTTCTCAGGGGGGCCCTATGGCTACACCTTC
-,13,TRBV6-2/TRBV6-3,-,TRBJ2-2,CASSYGATGELFF,TGTGCCAGCAGTTATGGAGCCACCGGGGAGCTGTTTTTT
-,13,TRBV7-3,once,TRBJ1-1,CAGSLMGNTEAFF,TGTGCCGGCAGCTTAATGGGGAACACTGAAGCTTTCTTT
-,12,TRBV3-1,-,TRBJ2-1,CASSQVAEQQFF,TGTGCCAGCAGCCAAGTGGCAGAACAGCAGTTCTTC
-,15,TRBV18,-,TRBJ2-7,CASSLRPGSPYEQYF,TGTGCCAGCTCACTCCGGCCCGGCAGCCCCTACGAGCAGTACTTC
TRBD1,13,TRBV6-2/TRBV6-3,few,TRBJ2-7,CASRYTGDYEQYF,TGTGCCAGCAGATATACAGGGGACTACGAGCAGTACTTC
TRBD1,17,TRBV28,-,TRBJ2-3,CASSPRTGRQSTDTQYF,TGTGCCAGCAGTCCGCGGACAGGGCGACAGAGCACAGATACGCAGTATTTT
-,15,TRBV20-1,-,TRBJ2-2,CSARDPRELTGELFF,TGCAGTGCTAGAGATCCCCGCGAACTCACCGGGGAGCTGTTTTTT
-,14,TRBV12-3/TRBV12-4,many,TRBJ2-5,CASSRTAGGETQYF,TGTGCCAGCAGCCGGACGGCCGGTGGGGAGACCCAGTACTTC
-,12,TRBV27,few,TRBJ2-1,CASSLPRGKRFF,TGTGCCAGCAGTTTACCCCGCGGGAAGCGGTTCTTC
-,15,TRBV12-5,many,TRBJ2-5,CASGPTLRSRETQYF,TGTGCTAGTGGTCCCACTCTCAGGTCAAGGGAGACCCAGTACTTC
TRBD2,14,TRBV6-1,-,TRBJ2-5,CASSELGTNVIQYF,TGTGCCAGCAGTGAACTGGGGACTAACGTTATCCAGTACTTC
-,14,TRBV28,many,TRBJ1-2,CASSLRGLDYGYTF,TGTGCCAGCAGTTTGCGCGGGCTAGACTATGGCTACACCTTC
-,13,TRBV10-3,-,TRBJ2-3,CAISEGGTDTQYF,TGTGCCATCAGTGAGGGAGGCACAGATACGCAGTATTTT
-,14,TRBV10-3,many,TRBJ1-1,CAISDGWANTEAFF,TGTGCCATCAGTGACGGGTGGGCGAACACTGAAGCTTTCTTT
-,13,TRBV2,many,TRBJ2-7,CASKPGSSYEQYF,TGTGCCAGCAAGCCAGGATCTTCCTACGAGCAGTACTTC
-,16,TRBV6-1,many,TRBJ2-7,CASSPLSGRSSYEQYF,TGTGCCAGCAGCCCCCTTAGCGGACGGAGCTCCTACGAGCAGTACTTC
-,15,TRBV20-1,-,TRBJ1-5,CSARDQRSSVEPQHF,TGCAGTGCTAGAGATCAAAGGAGCTCGGTTGAGCCCCAGCATTTT
-,14,TRBV7-9,few,TRBJ2-5,CASSLTGRQETQYF,TGTGCCAGCAGCTTGACAGGGAGGCAAGAGACCCAGTACTTC
-,13,TRBV5-5,-,TRBJ1-3,CASSLSAGNTIYF,TGTGCCAGCAGCTTATCAGCGGGAAACACCATATATTTT
-,13,TRBV5-1,few,TRBJ2-7,CASSSAARLEQYF,TGCGCCAGCAGCTCCGCTGCCCGCCTGGAGCAGTACTTC
-,9,TRBV28,many,TRBJ1-1,CASNPEAFF,TGTGCCAGTAACCCTGAAGCTTTCTTT
-,14,TRBV12-3/TRBV12-4,many,TRBJ2-7,CATTGARGDYEQYF,TGTGCCACTACCGGAGCCCGAGGGGACTACGAGCAGTACTTC
-,14,TRBV7-6,-,TRBJ1-1,CASSRPRGNTEAFF,TGTGCCAGCAGTCGGCCGCGAGGGAACACTGAAGCTTTCTTT
TRBD1,13,TRBV5-1,few,TRBJ1-1,CASSSDRGEEAFF,TGCGCCAGCAGCTCGGACAGGGGCGAGGAAGCTTTCTTT
TRBD1,15,TRBV11-2,once,TRBJ1-1,CASSLDTGQGMVAFF,TGTGCCAGCAGCTTAGACACCGGACAGGGAATGGTGGCTTTCTTT
TRBD1,16,TRBV6-1,many,TRBJ1-1,CASRSGTGVLNTEAFF,TGTGCCAGCAGATCCGGGACAGGGGTCCTGAACACTGAAGCTTTCTTT
-,13,TRBV5-6,-,TRBJ1-6,CASSFTQNSPLHF,TGTGCCAGCAGCTTCACCCAGAATTCACCCCTCCACTTT
-,15,TRBV18,-,TRBJ1-4,CASSPNGGANEKLFF,TGTGCCAGCTCCCCTAACGGGGGCGCAAATGAAAAACTGTTTTTT
TRBD1,13,TRBV19,few,TRBJ1-5,CASKTTGDQPQHF,TGTGCCAGTAAAACAACAGGGGACCAGCCCCAGCATTTT
TRBD1,14,TRBV28,many,TRBJ1-2,CASSSTGQGYGYTF,TGTGCCAGCAGCTCAACCGGACAGGGGTATGGCTACACCTTC
-,14,TRBV5-4,-,TRBJ1-1,CASSLRFSPKVVFF,TGTGCCAGCAGCTTGCGATTCAGCCCGAAGGTCGTTTTCTTT
TRBD1,15,TRBV27,many,TRBJ2-7,CASSLTGTGLYEQYF,TGTGCCAGCAGTCTAACCGGGACAGGGCTATACGAGCAGTACTTC
TRBD2,15,TRBV11-2,many,TRBJ2-5,CASSSSGESGETQYF,TGTGCCAGCAGCTCTAGCGGGGAGTCCGGAGAGACCCAGTACTTC
-,15,TRBV27,many,TRBJ1-1,CASSLSKNLNTEAFF,TGTGCCAGCAGTTTATCAAAGAATTTGAACACTGAAGCTTTCTTT
-,14,TRBV28,many,TRBJ1-1,CASSKGWAYTEAFF,TGTGCCAGCAGCAAAGGATGGGCTTACACTGAAGCTTTCTTT
TRBD1,13,TRBV27,-,TRBJ2-5,CASTVGQGETQYF,TGTGCCAGCACCGTAGGACAGGGGGAGACCCAGTACTTC
-,16,TRBV6-5,many,TRBJ1-4,CASSYSRPEIGEKLFF,TGTGCCAGCAGTTACTCGAGGCCCGAAATAGGGGAAAAACTGTTTTTT
TRBD2,16,TRBV30,few,TRBJ2-4,CAWKRAGGHGKNIQYF,TGTGCCTGGAAGAGAGCGGGAGGGCATGGCAAAAACATTCAGTACTTC
TRBD1,14,TRBV5-1,-,TRBJ2-5,CASSSGDRVQTQYF,TGCGCCAGCAGCAGTGGGGACAGGGTGCAGACCCAGTACTTC
TRBD1,15,TRBV28,many,TRBJ2-7,CASSPGQGVPYEQYF,TGTGCCAGCAGCCCCGGACAGGGGGTTCCCTACGAGCAGTACTTC
-,16,TRBV28,many,TRBJ2-2,CASSLVGLANTGELFF,TGTGCCAGCAGTTTGGTAGGGCTTGCGAACACCGGGGAGCTGTTTTTT
-,13,TRBV6-1,many,TRBJ1-5,CASSEVRDQPQHF,TGTGCCAGCAGTGAAGTCAGGGATCAGCCCCAGCATTTT
-,13,TRBV3-1,-,TRBJ2-7,CASSQDSVYEQYF,TGTGCCAGCAGCCAAGATAGTGTCTACGAGCAGTACTTC